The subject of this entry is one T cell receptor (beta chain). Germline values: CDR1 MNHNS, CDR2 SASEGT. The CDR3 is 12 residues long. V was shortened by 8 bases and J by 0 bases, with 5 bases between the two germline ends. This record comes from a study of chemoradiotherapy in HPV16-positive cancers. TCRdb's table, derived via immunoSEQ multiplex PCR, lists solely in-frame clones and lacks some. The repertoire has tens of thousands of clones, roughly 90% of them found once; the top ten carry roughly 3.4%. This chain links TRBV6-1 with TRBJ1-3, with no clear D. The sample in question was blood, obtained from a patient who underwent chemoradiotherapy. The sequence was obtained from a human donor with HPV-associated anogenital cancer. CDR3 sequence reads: CASRVSGNTIYF. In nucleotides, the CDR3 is TGTGCCAGCCGGGTCTCTGGAAACACCATATATTTT.